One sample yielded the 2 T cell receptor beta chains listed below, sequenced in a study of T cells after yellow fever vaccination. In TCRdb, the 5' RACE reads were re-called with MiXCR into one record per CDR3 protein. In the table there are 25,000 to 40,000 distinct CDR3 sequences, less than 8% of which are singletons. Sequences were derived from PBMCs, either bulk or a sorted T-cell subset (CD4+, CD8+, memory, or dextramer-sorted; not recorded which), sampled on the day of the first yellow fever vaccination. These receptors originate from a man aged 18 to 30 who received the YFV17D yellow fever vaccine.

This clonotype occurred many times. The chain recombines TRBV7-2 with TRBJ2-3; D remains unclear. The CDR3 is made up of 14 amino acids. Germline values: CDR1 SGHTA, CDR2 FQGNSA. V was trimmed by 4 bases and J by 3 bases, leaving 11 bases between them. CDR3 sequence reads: CASSSPGLTDTQYF. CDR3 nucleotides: TGTGCCAGCAGCTCCCCCGGTCTGACAGATACGCAGTATTTT.

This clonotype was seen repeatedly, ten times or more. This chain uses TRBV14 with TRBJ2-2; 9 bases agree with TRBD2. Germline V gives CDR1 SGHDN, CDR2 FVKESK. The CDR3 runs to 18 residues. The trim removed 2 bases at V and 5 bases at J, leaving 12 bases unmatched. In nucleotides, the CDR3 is TGTGCCAGCAGCCAAACGCGGGGGGGCCTGAGTAGGACCGGGGAGCTGTTTTTT. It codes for CASSQTRGGLSRTGELFF.